This T cell receptor (beta chain) was observed in a study of T cells in Graves' hyperthyroidism and ophthalmopathy. Orbital computed tomography and thyroid ultrasound, together with serum TRAb and thyroxine and clinical symptoms, were used for diagnoses. A word on this clonotype: Its antigen is unknown.

Broader study findings: Stable hyperthyroidism and ophthalmopathy were separated using 13 V-J signatures. Among clonotypes expanded in thyroid above 0.001, most were also found in blood. Ophthalmopathy, which appeared later, was predicted by the model a median about 6 months before onset.

The length of the CDR3 is 12 residues. Per the germline V gene, CDR1 is SGHAT and CDR2 is FQDESV (reference sequence). The V gene lost 6 bases and the J gene lost 4 bases, with 9 bases spanning the gap. The investigators amplified TCR beta CDR3 regions from RNA transcripts. Carried out on the TCR CDR3, a first-round RT-PCR used the HTBI primer set. TCRdb independently ran MiXCR on the multiplex PCR reads; one entry per CDR3 protein. The table records over 650,000 distinct CDR3 sequences, approximately 42% of them present only once. The source is an adult man with Graves' disease, either hyperthyroidism or ophthalmopathy (not recorded which). Material for sequencing was peripheral blood or thyroid tissue (not recorded which). This rearrangement joins TRBV11-1 to TRBJ1-2, with D unresolved. The CDR3 DNA sequence: TGTGCCAGCAGTTTACGCCCCTATGGCTACACCTTC. It encodes CASSLRPYGYTF. Supplemented by reference TRBV11-1 and TRBJ1-2, the full variable domain reads EAEVAQSPRYKITEKSQAVAFWCDPISGHATLYWYRQILGQGPELLVQFQDESVVDDSQLPKDRFSAERLKGVDSTLKIQPAELGDSAMYLCASSLRPYGYTFGSGTRLTVV.